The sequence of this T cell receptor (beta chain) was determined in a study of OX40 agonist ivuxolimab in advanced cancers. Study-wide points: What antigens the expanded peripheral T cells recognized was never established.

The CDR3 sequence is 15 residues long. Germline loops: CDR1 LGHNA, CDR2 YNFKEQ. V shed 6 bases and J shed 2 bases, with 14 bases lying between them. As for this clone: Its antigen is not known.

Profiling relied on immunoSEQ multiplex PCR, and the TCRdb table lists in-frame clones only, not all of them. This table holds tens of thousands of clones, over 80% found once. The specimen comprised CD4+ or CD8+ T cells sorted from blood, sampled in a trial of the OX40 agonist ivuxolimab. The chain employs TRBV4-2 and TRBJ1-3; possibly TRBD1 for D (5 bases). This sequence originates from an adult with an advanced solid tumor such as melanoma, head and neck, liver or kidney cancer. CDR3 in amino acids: CASSYDRGPGNTIYF. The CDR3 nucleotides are TGTGCCAGCAGTTATGATAGGGGCCCTGGAAACACCATATATTTT.